The clone carrying this T cell receptor (beta chain) has a handful of counts. The sample belongs to a study of blood T cell repertoires in COVID-19. The CDR3 is 14 residues long. V was trimmed by 0 bases and J by 4 bases, leaving 8 bases between them. The germline CDR1 and CDR2 sequences are SGDLS and YYNGEE. Sequenced by immunoSEQ multiplex PCR; TCRdb stores in-frame clones only, minus some. The profile covers around 180,000 clones, with around 87% appearing a single time and around 2.3% taken by the ten largest. The chain couples TRBV9 to TRBJ1-3, with D unresolved. Input material: peripheral blood. The source is a man aged 40-50 years with active or convalescent COVID-19. CDR3 sequence reads: CASSVDTVGNTIYF. The CDR3 nucleotides read TGTGCCAGCAGCGTAGACACCGTCGGAAACACCATATATTTT.